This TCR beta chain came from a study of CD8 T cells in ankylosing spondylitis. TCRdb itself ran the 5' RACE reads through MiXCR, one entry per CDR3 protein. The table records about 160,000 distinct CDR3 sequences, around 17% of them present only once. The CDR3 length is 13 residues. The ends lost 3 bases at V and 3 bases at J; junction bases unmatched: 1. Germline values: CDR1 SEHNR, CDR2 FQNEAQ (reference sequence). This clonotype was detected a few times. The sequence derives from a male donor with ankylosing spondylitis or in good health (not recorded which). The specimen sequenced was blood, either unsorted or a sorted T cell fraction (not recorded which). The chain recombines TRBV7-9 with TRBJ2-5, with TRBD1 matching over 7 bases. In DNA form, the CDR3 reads TGTGCCAGCAGCTTCGACAGGGAAGAGACCCAGTACTTC. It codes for CASSFDREETQYF.